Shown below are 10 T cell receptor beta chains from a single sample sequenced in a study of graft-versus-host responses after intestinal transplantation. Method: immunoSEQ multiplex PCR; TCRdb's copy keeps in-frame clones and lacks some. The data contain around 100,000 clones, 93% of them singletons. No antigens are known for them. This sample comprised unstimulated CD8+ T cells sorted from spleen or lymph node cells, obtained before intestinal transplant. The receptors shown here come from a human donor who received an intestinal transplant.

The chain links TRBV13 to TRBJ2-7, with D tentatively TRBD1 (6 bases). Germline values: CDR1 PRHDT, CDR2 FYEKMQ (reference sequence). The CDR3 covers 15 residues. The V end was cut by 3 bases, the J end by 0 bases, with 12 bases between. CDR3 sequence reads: CASSLGAGSSYEQYF. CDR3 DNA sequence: TGTGCCAGCAGCTTGGGGGCAGGGAGCTCCTACGAGCAGTACTTC.

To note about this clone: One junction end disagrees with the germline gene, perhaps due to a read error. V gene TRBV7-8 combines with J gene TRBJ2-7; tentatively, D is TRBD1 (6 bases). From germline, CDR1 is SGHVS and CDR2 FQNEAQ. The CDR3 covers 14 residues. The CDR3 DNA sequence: TGTGCCAGCAGCTTAGTACAGGGTTCCTACGGGCAGTACTTC. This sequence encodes CASSLVQGSYGQYF.

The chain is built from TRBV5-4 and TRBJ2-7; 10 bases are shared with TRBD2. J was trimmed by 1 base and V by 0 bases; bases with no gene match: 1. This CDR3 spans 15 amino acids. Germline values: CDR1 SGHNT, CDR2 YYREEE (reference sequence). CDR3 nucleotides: TGTGCCAGCAGCTTGGCTAGCGGGGGATCCTACGAGCAGTACTTC. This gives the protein CASSLASGGSYEQYF.

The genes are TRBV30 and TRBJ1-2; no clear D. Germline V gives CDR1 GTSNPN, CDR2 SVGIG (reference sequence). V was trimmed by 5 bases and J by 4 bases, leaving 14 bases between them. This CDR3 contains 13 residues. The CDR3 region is CAWFDSGGYGYTF. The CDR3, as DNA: TGTGCCTGGTTTGATTCTGGCGGCTATGGCTACACCTTC.

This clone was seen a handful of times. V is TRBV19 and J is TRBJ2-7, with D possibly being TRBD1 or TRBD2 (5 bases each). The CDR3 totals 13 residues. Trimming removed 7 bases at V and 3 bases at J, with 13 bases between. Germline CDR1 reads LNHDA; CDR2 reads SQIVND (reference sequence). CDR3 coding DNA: TGTGCCAGTAAAGTGGCAGGGAGCTACGAGCAGTACTTC. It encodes CASKVAGSYEQYF.

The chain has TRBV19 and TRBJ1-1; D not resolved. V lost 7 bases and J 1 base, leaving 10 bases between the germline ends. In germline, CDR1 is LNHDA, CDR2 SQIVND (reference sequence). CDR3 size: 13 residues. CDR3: CASIVGENTEAFF. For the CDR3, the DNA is TGTGCCAGTATTGTCGGGGAGAACACTGAAGCTTTCTTT.

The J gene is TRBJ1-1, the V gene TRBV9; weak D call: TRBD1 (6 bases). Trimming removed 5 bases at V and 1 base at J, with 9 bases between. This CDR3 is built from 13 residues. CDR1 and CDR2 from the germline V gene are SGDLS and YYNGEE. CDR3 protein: CASSEGGNTEAFF. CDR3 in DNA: TGTGCCAGCAGTGAGGGGGGGAACACTGAAGCTTTCTTT.

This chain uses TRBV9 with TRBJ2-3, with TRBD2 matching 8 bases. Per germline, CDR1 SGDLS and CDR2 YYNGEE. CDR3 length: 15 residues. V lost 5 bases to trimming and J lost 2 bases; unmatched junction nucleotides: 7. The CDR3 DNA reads TGTGCCAGCAGGGCTGGTAGCGGGGACACAGATACGCAGTATTTT. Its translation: CASRAGSGDTDTQYF.

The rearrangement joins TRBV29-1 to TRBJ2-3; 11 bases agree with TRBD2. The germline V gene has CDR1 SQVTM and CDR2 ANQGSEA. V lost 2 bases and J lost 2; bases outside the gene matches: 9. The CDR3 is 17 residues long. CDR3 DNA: TGCAGCGTTGAAACTAGCGGGGGCAACCTGAACACAGATACGCAGTATTTT. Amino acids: CSVETSGGNLNTDTQYF.

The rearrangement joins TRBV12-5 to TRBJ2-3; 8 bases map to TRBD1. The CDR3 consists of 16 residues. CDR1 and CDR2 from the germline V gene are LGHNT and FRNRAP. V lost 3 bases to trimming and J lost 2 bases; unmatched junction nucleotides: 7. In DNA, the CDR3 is TGTGCTAGTGGTTTTATGACAGGGGATTACACAGATACGCAGTATTTT. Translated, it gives CASGFMTGDYTDTQYF.